The 21 T cell receptor beta chains presented below share a single source sample, sequenced in a study of cytomegalovirus exposure and HLA in healthy donors. PCR primers comprised 60 Vbeta and 13 Jbeta primers. Generated by immunoSEQ multiplex PCR, the TCRdb table keeps only in-frame clones and is missing some. The profile shows roughly 130,000 clones, about 80% of them singletons. The sample consisted of PBMCs. All receptors derive from a middle-aged man in good health and CMV-seronegative.

For the CDR3, the DNA is TGCGCCAGCAGCCCAGGGACAATCGGGAATTCACCCCTCCACTTT. This codes for CASSPGTIGNSPLHF. The genes are TRBV5-1 and TRBJ1-6; tentative D call: TRBD1 (6 bases). Looked up from germline, CDR1 is SGHRS and CDR2 is YFSETQ. The V gene lost 4 bases and the J gene lost 7 bases, with 15 bases spanning the gap. CDR3 length: 15 residues. Based on the CDR3 plus reference TRBV5-1 and TRBJ1-6, the full variable domain is KAGVTQTPRYLIKTRGQQVTLSCSPISGHRSVSWYQQTPGQGLQFLFEYFSETQRNKGNFPGRFSGRQFSNSRSEMNVSTLELGDSALYLCASSPGTIGNSPLHFGNGTRLTVT.

The CDR3 DNA reads as TGCAGCGTTGAATCGGCTAGCGGGAGGGCCACCTACAATGAGCAGTTCTTC. Its translation: CSVESASGRATYNEQFF. The chain has TRBV29-1 and TRBJ2-1; TRBD2 matches at 12 bases. Per germline, CDR1 SQVTM and CDR2 ANQGSEA. J gave up 2 bases and V 2 bases, and 7 bases lay outside the gene matches. The CDR3 sequence is 17 residues long.

The chain couples TRBV29-1 to TRBJ2-2; D uncertain. The ends were cut back, 6 bases at V and 1 base at J, with 6 bases in the middle. Germline CDR1 is SQVTM and CDR2 is ANQGSEA. This CDR3 contains 12 residues. CDR3 loop: CSVDKNTGELFF. The CDR3 bases are TGCAGCGTAGACAAGAACACCGGGGAGCTGTTTTTT.

This chain connects TRBV28 to TRBJ1-2; D ambiguous. The V end was cut by 4 bases, the J end by 3 bases, with 9 bases between. Germline CDR1 reads MDHEN; CDR2 reads SYDVKM. The CDR3 totals 13 residues. The CDR3 DNA follows: TGTGCCAGCAGTTCCTACAGTTACTATGGCTACACCTTC. Translated: CASSSYSYYGYTF.

This chain uses TRBV6-5 with TRBJ1-2, with D possibly being TRBD1 (6 bases). The V end lost 6 bases, the J end lost 6 bases, and 20 bases lay between the germline ends. The CDR3 extends over 15 amino acids. CDR1 and CDR2 from the germline V gene are MNHEY and SVGAGI. CDR3 DNA: TGTGCCAGCAGCCGGACCCATAACAGGGTGGATGGCTACACCTTC. Amino acids: CASSRTHNRVDGYTF.

This chain uses TRBV5-1 with TRBJ1-5, with TRBD1 matching over 9 bases. The V gene's germline CDR1 is SGHRS and CDR2 YFSETQ. The CDR3 consists of 15 residues. The V segment lost 0 bases and the J segment 5 bases; nucleotides outside the gene matches: 3. CDR3 sequence reads: CASSLEGQGYQPQHF. CDR3 nucleotides: TGCGCCAGCAGCTTGGAAGGACAGGGGTATCAGCCCCAGCATTTT.

The V and J genes are TRBV10-3 and TRBJ2-1; the D gene is possibly TRBD1 (6 bases). CDR1 and CDR2 (germline): ENHRY, SYGVKD. The CDR3 runs to 13 residues. The V end was cut by 9 bases, the J end by 5 bases, with 14 bases between. This CDR3 is CAIGQNLNNEQFF. Here the CDR3 DNA reads TGTGCCATAGGACAGAACTTAAACAATGAGCAGTTCTTC.

The chain carries TRBV7-2 and TRBJ1-2, with TRBD1 identical over 10 bases. V shed 4 bases and J 5 bases; nucleotides not matched to a gene: 4. CDR1 and CDR2 (germline): SGHTA, FQGNSA. The CDR3 is made up of 14 amino acids. The CDR3 nucleotides are TGTGCCAGCAGCTGGGACAGGGGTTCATATGGCTACACCTTC. This translates into CASSWDRGSYGYTF.

The J gene is TRBJ1-5, the V gene TRBV27; TRBD1 matches at 7 bases. The CDR3 is 14 amino acids. Germline V lookup: CDR1 MNHEY, CDR2 SMNVEV (reference sequence). Unmatched junction bases numbered 7, after V lost 2 bases and J lost 9 bases. The DNA of the CDR3 is TGTGCCAGCAGTTTAAGGACAGGAGGGTGGCCCCAGCATTTT. This encodes CASSLRTGGWPQHF.

The chain has TRBV2 and TRBJ2-2; 7 bases are shared with TRBD1. In germline, CDR1 is SNHLY, CDR2 FYNNEI. The CDR3 totals 15 residues. V was pared by 5 bases and J by 2 bases, with 5 bases of the junction left unmatched. The CDR3 DNA follows: TGTGCCAGCAGTTTGACAGGGTCTAACACCGGGGAGCTGTTTTTT. This translates into CASSLTGSNTGELFF. The variable domain in full, with the rest retrieved from reference TRBV2 and TRBJ2-2, is EPEVTQTPSHQVTQMGQEVILRCVPISNHLYFYWYRQILGQKVEFLVSFYNNEISEKSEIFDDQFSVERPDGSNFTLKIRSTKLEDSAMYFCASSLTGSNTGELFFGEGSRLTVL.

The genes are TRBV5-4 and TRBJ2-3; 11 bases are shared with TRBD2. CDR3 size: 18 residues. The junction had 14 bases not matched to a gene; V was cut back by 4 bases and J by 4 bases. From germline, CDR1 is SGHNT and CDR2 YYREEE (reference sequence). The CDR3 DNA follows: TGTGCCAGCAGCGGCAGTAGCGGGAGGGCCCCTGGGGCAGATACGCAGTATTTT. It specifies CASSGSSGRAPGADTQYF.

This rearrangement joins TRBV6-1 to TRBJ2-7; 8 positions agree with TRBD1. Germline CDR1 is MNHNS and CDR2 is SASEGT. V lost 4 bases to trimming and J lost 0 bases; unmatched junction nucleotides: 5. The CDR3 has 15 residues. The CDR3 region is CASSAGQDSSYEQYF. CDR3 DNA sequence: TGTGCCAGCAGTGCGGGACAGGATAGCTCCTACGAGCAGTACTTC.

The V call is TRBV30, the J call TRBJ1-1; 9 positions agree with TRBD1. V lost 0 bases to trimming and J lost 10 bases; unmatched junction nucleotides: 9. Germline V gene data show CDR1 as GTSNPN and CDR2 as SVGIG (reference sequence). The CDR3 has 14 residues. The CDR3 region is CAWSVQGARGAAFF. CDR3 sequence (DNA): TGTGCCTGGAGTGTACAGGGGGCGAGGGGTGCAGCTTTCTTT.

J is TRBJ1-1 and V is TRBV11-2; D is uncertain. Per germline, CDR1 SGHAT and CDR2 FQNNGV. Deletions cut 3 bases from V and 7 bases from J, with 9 bases between. The CDR3 contains 12 residues. The CDR3 sequence: CASSFASGEAFF. The CDR3 DNA is TGTGCCAGCAGCTTTGCTAGCGGTGAAGCTTTCTTT.

This chain's CDR3 is CASSQVPNSGANVLTF. Here the CDR3 DNA reads TGTGCCAGCAGCCAAGTTCCAAATTCTGGGGCCAACGTCCTGACTTTC. The V gene is TRBV4-2, the J gene TRBJ2-6; D not certain. V shed 1 base and J shed 1 base, with 8 bases lying between them. CDR3 size: 16 residues. Germline V CDR1 and CDR2: LGHNA, YNFKEQ.

This CDR3 reads CASSVGGQETQYF. The CDR3 nucleotides read TGTGCCAGCAGCGTGGGGGGTCAAGAGACCCAGTACTTC. V and J are TRBV7-3 and TRBJ2-5, with a weak D call TRBD2 (6 bases). In germline, CDR1 is SGHTA, CDR2 FQGTGA. The CDR3 spans 13 residues. V dropped 5 bases and J dropped 2 bases, with 9 bases sitting between them.

The rearrangement joins TRBV5-4 to TRBJ2-3; TRBD1 might be the D (6 bases). Between the trimmed V and J ends, which lost 6 bases and 0 bases, there was a span of 14 bases. The CDR3 has 15 residues. Germline CDR1 reads SGHNT; CDR2 reads YYREEE (reference sequence). The CDR3 region has the DNA TGTGCCAGCATACCAACGGGACAAAGCACAGATACGCAGTATTTT. Translating gives CASIPTGQSTDTQYF.

This chain uses TRBV7-2 with TRBJ2-2; no firm D call. The germline V gene has CDR1 SGHTA and CDR2 FQGNSA. V was shortened by 1 base and J by 3 bases, with 6 bases between the two germline ends. This CDR3 contains 14 residues. As DNA, the CDR3 is TGTGCCAGCAGCTTAGGAGCGTACACCGGGGAGCTGTTTTTT. Translating it yields CASSLGAYTGELFF.

This clone was observed a handful of times. The chain carries TRBV9 and TRBJ2-5, with D possibly TRBD1 on 6 matching bases. CDR1 and CDR2 (germline): SGDLS, YYNGEE. V lost 3 bases and J lost 7, with 16 bases in between. This CDR3 has 14 amino acids. The CDR3 DNA reads as TGTGCCAGCAGCGCCCCCCAGGGGTGGGGGACCCAGTACTTC. Amino acids: CASSAPQGWGTQYF.

The rearrangement links TRBV5-5 to TRBJ2-5, with D possibly matching TRBD1 (6 bases). V lost 2 bases to trimming and J lost 4 bases, with 15 bases between them. CDR3 size: 15 residues. Germline loops: CDR1 SGHKS, CDR2 YYEKEE (reference sequence). Written as DNA, the CDR3 is TGTGCCAGCAGCTTCCCGGGGCAGGGGCCAGAGACCCAGTACTTC. Translated, it gives CASSFPGQGPETQYF.

V gene TRBV5-6 combines with J gene TRBJ2-7; 7 bases map to TRBD1. The V segment lost 4 bases and the J segment 2 bases; nucleotides outside the gene matches: 12. Per the germline V gene, CDR1 is SGHDT and CDR2 is YYEEEE. The CDR3 has 16 amino acids. The CDR3 DNA follows: TGTGCCAGCAGCGAAGCCCGGTGGCAGGGGGCCTACGAGCAGTACTTC. Its translation: CASSEARWQGAYEQYF.